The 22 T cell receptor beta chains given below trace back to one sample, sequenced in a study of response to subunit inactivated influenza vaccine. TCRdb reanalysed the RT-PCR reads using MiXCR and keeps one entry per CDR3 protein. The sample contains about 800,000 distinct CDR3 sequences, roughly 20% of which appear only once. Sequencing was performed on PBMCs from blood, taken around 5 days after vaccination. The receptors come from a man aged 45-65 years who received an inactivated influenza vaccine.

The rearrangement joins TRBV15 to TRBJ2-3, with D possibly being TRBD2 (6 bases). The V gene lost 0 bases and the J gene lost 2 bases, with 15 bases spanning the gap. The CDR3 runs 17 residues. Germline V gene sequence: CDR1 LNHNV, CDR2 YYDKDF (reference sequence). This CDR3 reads CATSRDRGAGPTDTQYF. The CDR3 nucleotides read TGTGCCACCAGCAGAGATCGCGGGGCAGGGCCCACAGATACGCAGTATTTT.

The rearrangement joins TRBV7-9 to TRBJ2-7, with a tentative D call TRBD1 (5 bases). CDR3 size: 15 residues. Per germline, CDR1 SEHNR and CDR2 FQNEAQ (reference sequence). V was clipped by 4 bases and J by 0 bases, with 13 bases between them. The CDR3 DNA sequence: TGTGCCAGCAGCTCCAACAGGCGACGCTCCTACGAGCAGTACTTC. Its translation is CASSSNRRRSYEQYF.

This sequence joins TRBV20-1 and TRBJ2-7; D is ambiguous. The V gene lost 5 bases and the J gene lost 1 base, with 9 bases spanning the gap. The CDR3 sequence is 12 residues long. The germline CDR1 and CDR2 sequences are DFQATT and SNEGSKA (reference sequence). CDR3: CSAPTESYEQYF. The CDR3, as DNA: TGCAGTGCTCCGACGGAGTCCTACGAGCAGTACTTC.

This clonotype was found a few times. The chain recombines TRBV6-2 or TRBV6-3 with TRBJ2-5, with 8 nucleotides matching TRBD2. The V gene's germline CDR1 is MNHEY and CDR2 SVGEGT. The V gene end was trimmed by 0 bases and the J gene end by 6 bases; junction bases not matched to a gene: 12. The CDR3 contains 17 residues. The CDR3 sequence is CASSYSKTSDLVKTQYF. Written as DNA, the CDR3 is TGTGCCAGCAGTTACTCGAAGACTAGCGATCTGGTGAAGACCCAGTACTTC.

In DNA form, the CDR3 reads TGTGCCAGCAGACAGGGCTTTGGGAACACTGAAGCTTTCTTT. As protein: CASRQGFGNTEAFF. The chain employs TRBV7-9 and TRBJ1-1, with D possibly TRBD1 on 6 matching bases. The germline V gene has CDR1 SEHNR and CDR2 FQNEAQ (reference sequence). This CDR3 is built from 14 residues. V gave up 6 bases and J gave up 1 base, with 12 bases separating them.

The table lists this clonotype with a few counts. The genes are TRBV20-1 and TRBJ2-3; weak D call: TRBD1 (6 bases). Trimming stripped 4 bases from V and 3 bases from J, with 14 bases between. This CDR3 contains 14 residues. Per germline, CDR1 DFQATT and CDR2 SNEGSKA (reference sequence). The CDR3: CSANHRVGTDTQYF. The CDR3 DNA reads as TGCAGTGCTAATCACAGGGTTGGTACAGATACGCAGTATTTT.

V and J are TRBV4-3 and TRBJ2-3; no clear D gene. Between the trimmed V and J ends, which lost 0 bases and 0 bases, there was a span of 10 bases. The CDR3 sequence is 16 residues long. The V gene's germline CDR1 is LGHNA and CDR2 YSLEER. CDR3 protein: CASSQEWAASTDTQYF. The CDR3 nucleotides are TGCGCCAGCAGCCAAGAGTGGGCGGCGAGCACAGATACGCAGTATTTT.

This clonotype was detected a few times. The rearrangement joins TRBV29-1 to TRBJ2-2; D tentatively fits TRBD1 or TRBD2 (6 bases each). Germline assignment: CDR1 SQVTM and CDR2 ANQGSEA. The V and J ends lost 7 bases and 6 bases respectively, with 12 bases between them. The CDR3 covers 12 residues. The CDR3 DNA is TGCAGCGGGGGTAGGGGGGCCGGGGAGCTGTTTTTT. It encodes CSGGRGAGELFF.

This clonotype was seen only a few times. The CDR3 DNA reads TGTGCCAGCAGCTTGACGGATATGGGCAATGAGCAGTTCTTC. Protein: CASSLTDMGNEQFF. The rearrangement joins TRBV7-6 to TRBJ2-1; D remains ambiguous. The CDR3 sequence is 14 residues long. Germline CDR1 and CDR2: SGHVS and FNYEAQ. V lost 3 bases, J lost 6 bases, and 12 bases lay in between.

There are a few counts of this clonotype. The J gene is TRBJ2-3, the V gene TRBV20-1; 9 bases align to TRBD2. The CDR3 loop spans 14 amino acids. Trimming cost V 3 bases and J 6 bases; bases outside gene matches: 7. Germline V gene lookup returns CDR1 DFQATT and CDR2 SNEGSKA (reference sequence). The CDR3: CSAREGTSSDTQYF. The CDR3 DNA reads TGCAGTGCTAGGGAAGGGACTAGCTCTGATACGCAGTATTTT.

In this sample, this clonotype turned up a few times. The CDR3 protein is CASSPTGAVAGEQFF. CDR3 nucleotide sequence: TGTGCCAGCAGCCCGACAGGGGCCGTTGCGGGTGAGCAGTTCTTC. V gene TRBV12-3 or TRBV12-4 combines with J gene TRBJ2-1, with TRBD1 identical over 8 bases. There are 15 residues in the CDR3. The V gene end was trimmed by 6 bases and the J gene end by 9 bases; junction bases not matched to a gene: 13.

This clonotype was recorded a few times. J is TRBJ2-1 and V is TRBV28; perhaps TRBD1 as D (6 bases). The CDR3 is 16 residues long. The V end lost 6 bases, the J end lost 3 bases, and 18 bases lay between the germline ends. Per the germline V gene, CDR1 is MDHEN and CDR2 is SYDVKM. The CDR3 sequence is CASSSVGAHLYNEQFF. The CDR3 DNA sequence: TGTGCCAGCAGCTCGGTGGGGGCCCACCTCTACAATGAGCAGTTCTTC.

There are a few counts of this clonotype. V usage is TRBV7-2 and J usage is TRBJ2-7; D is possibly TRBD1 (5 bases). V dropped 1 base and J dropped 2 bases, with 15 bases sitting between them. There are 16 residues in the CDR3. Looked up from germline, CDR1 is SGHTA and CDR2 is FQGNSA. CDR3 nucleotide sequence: TGTGCCAGCAGCTTAGTGTCTCACCCAGGGACCTACGAGCAGTACTTC. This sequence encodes CASSLVSHPGTYEQYF.

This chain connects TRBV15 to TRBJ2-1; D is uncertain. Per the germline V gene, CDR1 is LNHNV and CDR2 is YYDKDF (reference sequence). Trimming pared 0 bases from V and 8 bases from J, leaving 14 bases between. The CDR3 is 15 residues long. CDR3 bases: TGTGCCACCAGCAGAGAGGAAGAAAACTTCTATGAGCAGTTCTTC. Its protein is CATSREEENFYEQFF.

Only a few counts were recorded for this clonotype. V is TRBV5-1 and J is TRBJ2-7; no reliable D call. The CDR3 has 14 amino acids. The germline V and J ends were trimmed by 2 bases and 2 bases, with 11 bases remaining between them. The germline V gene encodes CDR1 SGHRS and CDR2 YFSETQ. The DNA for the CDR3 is TGCGCCAGCAGCTTTTCTGGACCTCCCTACGAGCAGTACTTC. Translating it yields CASSFSGPPYEQYF.

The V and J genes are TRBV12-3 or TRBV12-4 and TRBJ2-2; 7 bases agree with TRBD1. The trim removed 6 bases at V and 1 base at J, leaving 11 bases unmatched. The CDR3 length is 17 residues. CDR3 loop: CASRPHLGQRNTGELFF. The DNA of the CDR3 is TGTGCCAGCAGGCCCCACTTGGGACAGAGGAACACCGGGGAGCTGTTTTTT.

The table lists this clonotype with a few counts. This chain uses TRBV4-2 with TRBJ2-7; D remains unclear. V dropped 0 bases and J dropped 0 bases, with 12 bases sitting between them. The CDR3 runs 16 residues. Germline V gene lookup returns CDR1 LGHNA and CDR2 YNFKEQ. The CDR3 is CASSQDSQMNSYEQYF. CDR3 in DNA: TGTGCCAGCAGCCAAGATTCACAGATGAACTCCTACGAGCAGTACTTC.

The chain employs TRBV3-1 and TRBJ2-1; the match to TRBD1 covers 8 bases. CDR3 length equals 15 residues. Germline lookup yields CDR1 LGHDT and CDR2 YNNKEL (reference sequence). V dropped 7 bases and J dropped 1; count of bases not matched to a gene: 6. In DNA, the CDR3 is TGTGCCAGCAAGGACAGGGCGGGGTCCTACAATGAGCAGTTCTTC. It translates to CASKDRAGSYNEQFF.

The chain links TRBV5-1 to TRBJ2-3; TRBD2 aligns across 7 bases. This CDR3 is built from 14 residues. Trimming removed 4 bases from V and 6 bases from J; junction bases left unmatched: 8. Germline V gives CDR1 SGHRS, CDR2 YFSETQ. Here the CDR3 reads CASSGEGRRDTQYF. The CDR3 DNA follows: TGCGCCAGCAGCGGGGAGGGTAGGAGGGATACGCAGTATTTT.

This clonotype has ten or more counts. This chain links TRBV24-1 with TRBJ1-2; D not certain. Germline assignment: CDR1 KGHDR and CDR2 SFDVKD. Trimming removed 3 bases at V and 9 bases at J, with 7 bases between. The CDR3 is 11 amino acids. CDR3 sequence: CATSDVSSYTF. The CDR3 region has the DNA TGTGCCACCAGTGATGTTTCCAGCTACACCTTC.

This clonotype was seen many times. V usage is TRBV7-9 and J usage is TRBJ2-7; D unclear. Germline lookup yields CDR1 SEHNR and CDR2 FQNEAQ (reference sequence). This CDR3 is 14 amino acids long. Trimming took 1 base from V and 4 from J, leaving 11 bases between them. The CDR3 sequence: CASSLGFLSYEQYF. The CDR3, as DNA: TGTGCCAGCAGCTTAGGTTTCTTAAGTTACGAGCAGTACTTC.

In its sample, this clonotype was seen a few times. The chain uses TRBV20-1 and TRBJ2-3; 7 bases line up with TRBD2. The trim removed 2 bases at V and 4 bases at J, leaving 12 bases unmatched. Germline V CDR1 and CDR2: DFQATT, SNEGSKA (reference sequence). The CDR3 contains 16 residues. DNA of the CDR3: TGCAGTGCTAGAACACCTAGCGGTGGGGTCCCAGATACGCAGTATTTT. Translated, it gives CSARTPSGGVPDTQYF.